Listed below are T cell receptor beta chains from one sample, sequenced in a study of cytomegalovirus exposure and HLA in healthy donors. Assay used: immunoSEQ multiplex PCR; TCRdb lists only in-frame clones, some missing. The table has 110,000 to 150,000 clones, roughly 72% seen once. Sequencing was performed on PBMCs. Every receptor here comes from a middle-aged man in good health and CMV-seronegative. CDR3s include the opening cysteine and the closing phenylalanine or tryptophan. D genes are given only for firm matches. Only part of the rows carry a size: once, few, many, or a class if the clone is expanded.

V gene	clone size	D gene	J gene	CDR3 DNA	CDR3 protein
TRBV4-1	-	-	TRBJ1-2	TGCGCCAGCAGCCAAGTGGCCAGGGGTCCCTATGGCTACACCTTC	CASSQVARGPYGYTF
TRBV7-9	-	-	TRBJ1-1	TGTGCCAGCAGTGGGTCGAGGTGGACTGAAGCTTTCTTT	CASSGSRWTEAFF
TRBV19	-	-	TRBJ2-2	TGTGCCAGTAGACCACTTCGGTCGAACACCGGGGAGCTGTTTTTT	CASRPLRSNTGELFF
TRBV5-6	-	TRBD1	TRBJ2-6	TGTGCCAGCAGAGAAGCCGGGACAGGGAACTCTGGGGCCAACGTCCTGACTTTC	CASREAGTGNSGANVLTF
TRBV27	-	TRBD2	TRBJ2-5	TGTGCCACTCGGACTAGCGGGAGCGAGACCCAGTACTTC	CATRTSGSETQYF
TRBV30	-	TRBD2	TRBJ2-7	TGTGCCGGCCTTTTGGGAGGGACCTACGAGCAGTACTTC	CAGLLGGTYEQYF
TRBV6-1	-	TRBD1	TRBJ1-2	TGTGCCAGCAGGGAGGGGACAGGGAATCTCTATGGCTACACCTTC	CASREGTGNLYGYTF
TRBV7-6	-	-	TRBJ1-5	TGTGCCAGCAGCACAAATAGCAATCAGCCCCAGCATTTT	CASSTNSNQPQHF
TRBV4-1	-	-	TRBJ2-7	TGCGCCAGCAGCCAAACAAGCGCCGAATCCTACGAGCAGTACTTC	CASSQTSAESYEQYF
TRBV5-1	-	-	TRBJ2-2	TGCGCCAGCAGCTTGGTGGCCGGGACGAACACCGGGGAGCTGTTTTTT	CASSLVAGTNTGELFF
TRBV6-1	once	TRBD1	TRBJ1-5	TGTGCCAGCAGTGACCTTACGGGACAGGGCCGTAATCAGCCCCAGCATTTT	CASSDLTGQGRNQPQHF
TRBV9	once	-	TRBJ1-3	TGTGCCAGCAGCGTAATGGTTCGGGGATCTGGAAACACCATATATTTT	CASSVMVRGSGNTIYF
TRBV15	-	-	TRBJ2-7	TGTGCCACCAGCAGAGGGGGGATATTCGGAGGGAGCTCCTACGAGCAGTACTTC	CATSRGGIFGGSSYEQYF
TRBV4-2	-	TRBD2	TRBJ2-5	TGTGCCAGCAGCCAAGGTAGCGGGAGGGCCCGAGAGACCCAGTACTTC	CASSQGSGRARETQYF
TRBV5-6	once	-	TRBJ1-4	TGTGCCAGCAGCTTAAACCGGGTCTCCTATGAAAAACTGTTTTTT	CASSLNRVSYEKLFF
TRBV7-9	once	TRBD1	TRBJ1-1	TGTGCCAGCAGCTTGAACAGGGGGCAGGGCACTGAAGCTTTCTTT	CASSLNRGQGTEAFF
TRBV6-6	few	-	TRBJ1-1	-	CASSTSTVMNTEAFF
TRBV28	-	TRBD2	TRBJ2-7	TGTGCCAGCAGCGCAACCGGGGGGTTCTCCTACGAGCAGTACTTC	CASSATGGFSYEQYF
TRBV6-6	-	-	TRBJ2-7	TGTGCCAGCAGTCGACAGGCCCGAACGTGGCAGTACTTC	CASSRQARTWQYF
TRBV2	-	TRBD2	TRBJ2-1	TGTGCCAGCAGTACTAGCGCTGGAGGTAATGAGCAGTTCTTC	CASSTSAGGNEQFF
TRBV23-1	-	TRBD1	TRBJ2-2	TGCGCCAGCAGTCTGGGACAGGGCCGAGAGAACACCGGGGAGCTGTTTTTT	CASSLGQGRENTGELFF
TRBV5-6	-	-	TRBJ1-3	TGTGCCAGCAGCCGGGGACATCCCGCCTCTGGAAACACCATATATTTT	CASSRGHPASGNTIYF
TRBV19	-	TRBD1	TRBJ2-1	TGTGCCAGTAGCCTCGACAGGGTCTCAGGGGAGCAGTTCTTC	CASSLDRVSGEQFF
TRBV4-2	few	TRBD1	TRBJ1-2	TGTGCCAGCAGCCAAGAGGGCAGGGGGCGTGGCTACACCTTC	CASSQEGRGRGYTF